This TCR beta chain was sequenced for a study of T cell responses to AZD1222 COVID-19 vaccine. The study's findings and limits: Among AZD1222 vaccinees, only 5 to 7 were seropositive at baseline. Donors skewed white British and female; clonal diversity was possibly underestimated.

The CDR3 sequence is 17 residues long. The germline CDR1 and CDR2 sequences are KGHSH and LQKENI. Deletions cut 3 bases from V and 0 bases from J, with 15 bases between. Only in-frame clones appear in the TCRdb table, and some are missing; sequencing was by immunoSEQ multiplex PCR. The table shows approximately 150,000 clones, with around 92% occurring only once. Regarding this clone: Its antigen is currently unknown.

The chain is built from TRBV18 and TRBJ1-5; perhaps TRBD1 as D (5 bases). The sequence was obtained from an adult in good health. Sequences were derived from peripheral blood, sampled on day 0 of AZD1222 vaccination. In nucleotides, the CDR3 is TGTGCCAGCTCACCTGGGACGACCATCAGTAGCAATCAGCCCCAGCATTTT. Protein sequence: CASSPGTTISSNQPQHF.